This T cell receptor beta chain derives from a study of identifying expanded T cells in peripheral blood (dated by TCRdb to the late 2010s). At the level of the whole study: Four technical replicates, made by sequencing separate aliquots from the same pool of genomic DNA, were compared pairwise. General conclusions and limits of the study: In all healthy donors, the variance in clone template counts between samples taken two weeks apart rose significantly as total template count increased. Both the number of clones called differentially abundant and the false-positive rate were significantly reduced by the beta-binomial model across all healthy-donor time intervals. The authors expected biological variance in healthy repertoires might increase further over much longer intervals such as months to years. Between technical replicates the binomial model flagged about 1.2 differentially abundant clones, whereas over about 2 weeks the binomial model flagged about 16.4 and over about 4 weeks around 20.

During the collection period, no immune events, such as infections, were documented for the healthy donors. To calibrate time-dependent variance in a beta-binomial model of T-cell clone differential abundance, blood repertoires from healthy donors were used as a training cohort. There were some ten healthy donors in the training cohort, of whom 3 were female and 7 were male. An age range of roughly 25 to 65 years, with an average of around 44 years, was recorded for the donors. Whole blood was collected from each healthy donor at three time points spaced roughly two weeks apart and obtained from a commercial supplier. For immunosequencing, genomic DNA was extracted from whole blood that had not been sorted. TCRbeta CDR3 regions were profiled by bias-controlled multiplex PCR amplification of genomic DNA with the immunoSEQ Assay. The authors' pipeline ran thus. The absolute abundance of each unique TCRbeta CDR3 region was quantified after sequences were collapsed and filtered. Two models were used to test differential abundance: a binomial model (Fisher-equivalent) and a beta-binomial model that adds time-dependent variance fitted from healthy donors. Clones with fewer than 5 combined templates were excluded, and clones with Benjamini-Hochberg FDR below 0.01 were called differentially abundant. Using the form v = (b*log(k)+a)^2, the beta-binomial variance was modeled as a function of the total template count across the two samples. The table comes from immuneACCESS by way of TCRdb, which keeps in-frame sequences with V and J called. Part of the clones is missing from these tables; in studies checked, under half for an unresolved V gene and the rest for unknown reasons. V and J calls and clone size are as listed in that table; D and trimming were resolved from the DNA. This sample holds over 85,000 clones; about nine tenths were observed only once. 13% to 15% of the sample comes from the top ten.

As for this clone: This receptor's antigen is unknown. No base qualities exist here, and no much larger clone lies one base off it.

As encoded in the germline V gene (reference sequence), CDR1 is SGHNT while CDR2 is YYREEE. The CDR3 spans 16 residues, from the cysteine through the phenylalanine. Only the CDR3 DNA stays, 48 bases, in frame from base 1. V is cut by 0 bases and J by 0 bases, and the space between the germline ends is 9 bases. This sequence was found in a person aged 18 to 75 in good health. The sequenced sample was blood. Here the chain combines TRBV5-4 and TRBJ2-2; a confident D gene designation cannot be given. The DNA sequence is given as TGTGCCAGCAGCTTGGCCCGGACGACGAACACCGGGGAGCTGTTTTTT. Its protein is CASSLARTTNTGELFF.